Listed here are 8 T cell receptor beta chains from one sample, sequenced in a study of blood T cell repertoires in COVID-19. The method was immunoSEQ multiplex PCR; TCRdb's version includes in-frame clones alone and lacks a portion of them. Of around 70,000 clones listed, over 80% are singletons. Sequencing was carried out using peripheral blood. These receptors came from a woman aged 60-75 years with acute or convalescent COVID-19.

This clone was counted a few times. The CDR3 nucleotides are TGTGCCAGCAGCCTTCCAGGGGGCGCGAACACTGAAGCTTTCTTT. It is translated as CASSLPGGANTEAFF. The J gene is TRBJ1-1, the V gene TRBV5-4; 8 bases match TRBD1. CDR3 size: 15 residues. Germline V gene data show CDR1 as SGHNT and CDR2 as YYREEE (reference sequence). V dropped 4 bases and J dropped 1; count of bases not matched to a gene: 6.

The chain recombines TRBV28 with TRBJ1-5; the match to TRBD1 covers 8 bases. Germline V lookup: CDR1 MDHEN, CDR2 SYDVKM. V lost 5 bases, J lost 0 bases, and 21 bases stayed unmatched. The length of the CDR3 is 21 residues. The CDR3 is CASSAVLDPWDRKYSNQPQHF. DNA for the CDR3: TGTGCCAGCAGTGCCGTCCTTGATCCTTGGGACAGGAAATATAGCAATCAGCCCCAGCATTTT. Full variable domain (remainder filled in from reference TRBV28 and TRBJ1-5): DVKVTQSSRYLVKRTGEKVFLECVQDMDHENMFWYRQDPGLGLRLIYFSYDVKMKEKGDIPEGYSVSREKKERFSLILESASTNQTSMYLCASSAVLDPWDRKYSNQPQHFGDGTRLSIL.

This chain joins TRBV18 and TRBJ2-5; 8 nucleotides agree with TRBD1. The ends lost 6 bases at V and 2 bases at J; junction bases unmatched: 5. The CDR3 has 14 amino acids. CDR1 KGHSH and CDR2 LQKENI come from the germline V gene. The CDR3 region is CASSQDRGQETQYF. Written as DNA, the CDR3 is TGTGCCAGCTCCCAAGACAGGGGTCAAGAGACCCAGTACTTC.

The chain has TRBV27 and TRBJ1-6; D is unclear. The V end lost 6 bases, the J end lost 7 bases, and 19 bases lay between the germline ends. The CDR3 spans 16 residues. The germline V gene has CDR1 MNHEY and CDR2 SMNVEV (reference sequence). CDR3 DNA sequence: TGTGCCAGCAGGAGCCTCCGGACTGAGAAAAATTCACCCCTCCACTTT. Its translation is CASRSLRTEKNSPLHF.

This chain links TRBV30 with TRBJ2-1, with TRBD2 matching 11 bases. Germline V gene sequence: CDR1 GTSNPN, CDR2 SVGIG (reference sequence). V lost 8 bases, J lost 4 bases, and 13 bases stayed unmatched. The CDR3 is 16 residues long. CDR3 DNA sequence: TGTGCCGGGTCTCTGATGGCTAGCGGGAGGTACAATGAGCAGTTCTTC. Amino acids: CAGSLMASGRYNEQFF.

V and J are TRBV6-1 and TRBJ2-7, with 12 positions matching TRBD2. The germline CDR1 and CDR2 sequences are MNHNS and SASEGT. With V trimmed by 4 bases and J by 3 bases, 7 bases remained unmatched. The length of the CDR3 is 16 residues. CDR3 coding DNA: TGTGCCAGCAGTGCAAAACTAGCGGGAGGATACTACGAGCAGTACTTC. Protein sequence: CASSAKLAGGYYEQYF.

This chain connects TRBV3-1 (or the pseudogene TRBV3-2) to TRBJ1-1; 8 nucleotides line up with TRBD1. V was clipped by 2 bases and J by 4 bases; unmatched bases: 9. Germline CDR1 is LGHDT and CDR2 is YNNKEL (reference sequence). There are 16 residues in the CDR3. The CDR3 loop is CASSQRPGGSGTEAFF. CDR3 sequence (DNA): TGTGCCAGCAGCCAACGACCAGGGGGCAGCGGCACTGAAGCTTTCTTT.

This clone was counted only a few times. The CDR3 sequence: CASSYRGPGELFF. CDR3 in DNA: TGTGCCAGCAGCTACAGGGGCCCCGGGGAGCTGTTTTTT. V usage is TRBV5-8 and J usage is TRBJ2-2, with TRBD1 matching 7 bases. The CDR3 is 13 residues long. CDR1 and CDR2 (germline): SGHTS, YDEGEE. J gave up 6 bases and V 3 bases, and 2 bases lay outside the gene matches. The full variable domain, in which reference TRBV5-8 and TRBJ2-2 provide the parts outside the CDR3, is EAGVTQSPTHLIKTRGQQATLRCSPISGHTSVYWYQQALGLGLQFLLWYDEGEERNRGNFPPRFSGRQFPNYSSELNVNALELEDSALYLCASSYRGPGELFFGEGSRLTVL.